In this sample, the clone carrying this T cell receptor beta chain turned up a few times. Its antigen is undetermined. The donors were part of the validation cohort of over a hundred subjects. That cohort was separate from the first cohort, which comprised 500 to 700 subjects. Sequenced by immunoSEQ multiplex PCR; TCRdb stores in-frame clones only, minus some. The table has roughly 200,000 clones, 80% to 90% seen once; the top ten hold about 1.2%. This record comes from a study of cytomegalovirus exposure and HLA in healthy donors. The study, taken as a whole, reports: In the 130 or so validation repertoires, roughly 94% of cluster scores exceeded 0, per a later analysis. Rare sequences made up most TCRs, while some public TCRs were found in many donors. Reports credit the classifier with highly specific, highly sensitive diagnosis of cytomegalovirus status.

Per germline, CDR1 SQVTM and CDR2 ANQGSEA. V trimming: 7 bases; J trimming: 9 bases; junction bases outside the gene matches: 4. This CDR3 contains 10 residues. The TCR originated in a woman aged 30 to 39 in good health and CMV-seronegative. The sample consisted of PBMCs. The V and J genes are TRBV29-1 and TRBJ1-1, with 8 bases identical to TRBD1. CDR3: CSGTGSQAFF. CDR3 DNA sequence: TGCAGCGGGACAGGGTCACAAGCTTTCTTT.